The present T cell receptor beta chain was sequenced within a study of regulatory T cells in long-lasting Graves disease (dated by TCRdb to the early 2020s). Regarding the research as a whole: Patients with newly diagnosed Graves' disease had been on antithyroid drugs for under 3 months. Peripheral blood TCR sequencing and RNA sequencing compared persistent Graves' disease patients with newly diagnosed Graves' disease patients. The study was conducted in China and was registered as a clinical trial. TCR sequencing covered around 13 persistent and 20 or so newly diagnosed Graves' disease patients, approximately 33 samples in total.

The library was generated by multiplex PCR. TCRdb shows the sequencer as Illumina HiSeq 4000. To build TCR beta libraries, CDR3 regions were amplified by Arm-PCR using iRepertoire HTBI primers. Gel purification was performed on PCR products prior to sequencing. Regarding the original processing steps: Gene usage analysis of CDR3 amino acid clonotypes relied on the roughly 60 TRBV and about 15 TRBJ segments identified across samples. Filtered high-quality paired reads were merged into contigs using COPE and FqMerger. BLAST was used to align contigs to IMGT TRBV, TRBD and TRBJ reference genes, with CDR3 defined following IMGT. Any clonotype with a frequency above 0.1% was classified as a highly expanded clone. Shannon entropy was used to measure repertoire diversity, and the Gini coefficient was used to measure V-J evenness. Clonotypes shared by more than one individual were considered public. TCRdb reanalyzed the raw reads on its own, using fastp at Q25 for trimming and MiXCR for clone calling, and kept in-frame beta chains. CDR3 protein sequences are deduplicated, and each keeps its most common genes and DNA. These V and J calls rely on TCRdb rather than the paper's analysis. The sample table contains approximately 470,000 distinct CDR3 sequences; only one count was recorded for about 16% of them. 9% to 15% of the sample comes from the top ten.

The time point label for this specimen denotes: newly diagnosed GD, antithyroid drugs for less than 3 months. RNA was extracted from PBMCs in TRIzol for both TCR sequencing and RNA sequencing. Graves' disease was diagnosed according to American Thyroid Association guidelines. Recruitment of patients was carried out at an endocrinology department in Xi'an, China. From each patient, around 8.3 milliliters of peripheral blood was collected into an EDTA anticoagulant tube. Ficoll Paque Plus density gradient separation was used to isolate PBMCs, and no further T cell sorting was done. An Agilent 2100 Bioanalyzer and agarose gel were used to check RNA quality, and a NanoDrop 2000 was used to measure RNA concentration. Summary of the overall study and its limitations: Because the primary lesion, thyroid tissue, could not be accessed, the study looked at peripheral blood alone. TRBV28, TRBJ1-2 and TRBJ2-5 were preferentially used in persistent disease, while TRBV20-1 and TRBJ2-1 were favored in newly diagnosed disease. Lower TCR Shannon entropy and fewer highly expanded clones were observed in persistent Graves' disease patients than in newly diagnosed patients, which suggested clonal expansion. A larger number of public clonotypes was shared among persistent patients (around 2,700) than among newly diagnosed patients (more than 850). As a limitation, the authors acknowledged that the small sample size may reduce accuracy. Sequencing and analysis were limited to the TCR beta chain.

The sample holds many counts of this clonotype. Its binding antigen is unknown. Base qualities are missing; no much larger clone stands one base away. Based on the germline V gene, the CDR1 and CDR2 sequences are MDHEN and SYDVKM. Trimming takes 2 bases from V and 3 bases from J, and the germline ends sit 5 bases apart. Including the terminal cysteine and phenylalanine, the CDR3 comprises 12 residues. CDR3 DNA is the only sequence kept; it has 36 bases, read in frame from the first base. This same sample was also part of a study on T cells in Graves' hyperthyroidism and ophthalmopathy. The second source states: A patient counted as having stable Graves' hyperthyroidism if no progression to ophthalmopathy occurred over 18 months of follow-up. Hyperthyroidism patients were newly diagnosed, with disease duration under 2 months, and aged 18 to 65 years. Patients with uncontrolled infections, other autoimmune diseases, pregnancy or lactation were excluded. Clinical symptoms, serum thyroxine and TRAb, thyroid ultrasound, and orbital computed tomography formed the basis for the diagnoses. The TCR CDR3 was subjected to a first round of RT-PCR using the HTBI primer set and the Qiagen OneStep RT-PCR kit. Most expanded thyroid clonotypes (frequency above 0.001) were also detected in blood, suggesting blood repertoires may reflect thyroid immune responses. A model built on a 13 V-J signature distinguished ophthalmopathy from stable hyperthyroidism, reaching roughly 88% sensitivity and approximately 81% specificity in cross-validation and 80%/75% in testing. In validation, the model predicted progression to ophthalmopathy with 65% to 71% sensitivity and roughly 75% specificity, a median of 6.5 months before onset. TCR V-J signatures able to tell the groups apart were searched for in a discovery cohort of about a hundred patients, of whom roughly 42 had Graves' ophthalmopathy and 55 to 65 had stable Graves' hyperthyroidism. Whether ophthalmopathy could be predicted prospectively was tested in an independent validation cohort made up of about 20 hyperthyroidism patients plus 17 patients who later progressed to ophthalmopathy. The roughly 100 discovery patients were randomly split 7:3 into training and test sets. Thyroid tissue and blood T-cell repertoires from more than five Graves' hyperthyroidism patients were also compared in the study. Following sampling, methimazole starting at 30 mg daily was given to hyperthyroidism patients, and high-dose intravenous methylprednisolone was given to ophthalmopathy patients. The libraries were constructed in a second round of multiplex PCR and then size-selected and purified. The libraries were sequenced on an Illumina HiSeq2000 using paired-end 100 bp reads. Raw data were processed with SOAPnuke, discarding reads with adapters, uncalled bases, mean Phred below 15, or no exact constant-primer or identifier match. COPE v1.2.5 was used to merge the high-quality paired reads, and each unique nucleotide sequence was defined as a clonotype. Clonotypes were aligned to IMGT TRBV, TRBD and TRBJ reference segments using MiTCR v1.1. Only V-J combinations with frequency above 0.0001, covering about 99% of repertoires, were analysed. The TCS score was defined as the ratio of F50 (clonal expansion) to E x V (chaos), calculated using BLOSUM62-based TCRdist between CDR3 peptides within each V-J. Welch's t-statistics and random forest reduced 450 to 600 V-J features to 13, which were used in a naive Bayes classifier (R e1071). Sample size was not statistically predetermined, and blinding of investigators to group allocation was not performed. The paper reports TCR Vbeta CDR3 sequencing of more than 120 peripheral blood samples: 43 ophthalmopathy, about 75 hyperthyroidism and 17 progressor patients.

Here the chain combines TRBV28 and TRBJ2-7; the D segment cannot be called with confidence. The specimen comprised peripheral blood mononuclear cells (PBMCs), sampled at new diagnosis, from a patient treated with antithyroid drugs. This sequence was found in a middle-aged man with Graves disease. Donor details come from another sample of the same person, matched by shared clones. CDR3 reads: CASSLNYYEQYF. The bases are TGTGCCAGCAGTTTAAACTACTACGAGCAGTACTTC.